Listed here are 23 T cell receptor beta chains from one sample, sequenced in a study of Ad26.COV2.S vaccination and SARS-CoV-2 variants. TCRdb's copy holds only in-frame clones and misses some; the assay was immunoSEQ multiplex PCR. The sample gives 350,000 to 500,000 clones, 85% to 90% of which show up once; 3.6% is in the top ten. The treatment here: roughly 20 received Ad26.COV2.S at low or high dose, single or two shots; five or six received placebo; per-sample allocation not given. Samples came from day 63 after the first vaccine or placebo injection. Here the sequenced sample was peripheral blood, taken in a trial of Ad26.COV2.S vaccine versus placebo. The receptor source for this set is a person aged 18-65 years who received the Ad26.COV2.S COVID-19 vaccine or a placebo.

This chain uses TRBV28 with TRBJ1-4, with 7 nucleotides matching TRBD1. V dropped 6 bases and J dropped 0; count of bases not matched to a gene: 7. There are 16 residues in the CDR3. In germline, CDR1 is MDHEN, CDR2 SYDVKM. CDR3 sequence (DNA): TGTGCCAGCAGACCTTACAGGGGAGCAACTAATGAAAAACTGTTTTTT. Translation: CASRPYRGATNEKLFF.

The chain combines TRBV19 with TRBJ1-5; D gene unclear. This CDR3 contains 12 residues. Trimming stripped 5 bases from V and 4 bases from J, with 6 bases between. In germline, CDR1 is LNHDA, CDR2 SQIVND (reference sequence). CDR3 DNA: TGTGCCAGTAGTGCCCAAAATCAGCCCCAGCATTTT. Residues: CASSAQNQPQHF. Based on the CDR3 plus reference TRBV19 and TRBJ1-5, the full variable domain is DGGITQSPKYLFRKEGQNVTLSCEQNLNHDAMYWYRQDPGQGLRLIYYSQIVNDFQKGDIAEGYSVSREKKESFPLTVTSAQKNPTAFYLCASSAQNQPQHFGDGTRLSIL.

The chain joins TRBV7-8 to TRBJ2-3; 9 bases align to TRBD2. V shed 3 bases, J shed 4 bases, and the junction held 8 bases outside the gene matches. Per the germline V gene, CDR1 is SGHVS and CDR2 is FQNEAQ. The CDR3 is 16 residues long. CDR3 sequence: CASSFPSGGGADTQYF. Written as DNA, the CDR3 is TGTGCCAGCAGCTTCCCCTCCGGCGGGGGGGCAGATACGCAGTATTTT.

This chain uses TRBV9 with TRBJ2-3; maybe TRBD2 (6 bases). Germline V gene sequence: CDR1 SGDLS, CDR2 YYNGEE. The CDR3 contains 14 residues. V gave up 4 bases and J gave up 3 bases, with 12 bases separating them. CDR3 in DNA: TGTGCCAGCAGCAGGGACTGGTTGACAGATACGCAGTATTTT. Residues: CASSRDWLTDTQYF.

The rearrangement joins TRBV4-1 to TRBJ1-2; 9 bases align to TRBD1. Germline CDR1 and CDR2: MGHRA and YSYEKL. The CDR3 has 17 amino acids. V gave up 4 bases and J gave up 3 bases; unmatched junction bases: 12. The CDR3 coding sequence is TGCGCCAGCAGCCCCTCCGGGACAGGGTCGTCGTACTATGGCTACACCTTC. Translated, it gives CASSPSGTGSSYYGYTF.

The genes are TRBV6-5 and TRBJ1-5, with D uncertain. The ends were cut back, 7 bases at V and 4 bases at J, with 17 bases in the middle. Germline-derived CDR1 and CDR2 are MNHEY and SVGAGI. The CDR3 has 15 residues. The CDR3 loop is CASKSWEGENQPQHF. In DNA, the CDR3 is TGTGCCAGCAAGTCTTGGGAGGGTGAAAATCAGCCCCAGCATTTT.

This chain connects TRBV5-1 to TRBJ2-7, with D hard to call. CDR1 is SGHRS and CDR2 is YFSETQ in the germline V gene. This CDR3 has 13 residues. The V end was cut by 4 bases, the J end by 6 bases, with 14 bases between. The CDR3 DNA is TGCGCCAGCAGCGTCCCCCCCTCTGGCGAGCAGTACTTC. Its translation is CASSVPPSGEQYF. Full variable domain (outside the CDR3, taken from reference TRBV5-1 and TRBJ2-7): KAGVTQTPRYLIKTRGQQVTLSCSPISGHRSVSWYQQTPGQGLQFLFEYFSETQRNKGNFPGRFSGRQFSNSRSEMNVSTLELGDSALYLCASSVPPSGEQYFGPGTRLTVT.

In this sample, this clone turned up many times. The rearrangement uses TRBV28 and TRBJ1-3; D is uncertain. From germline, CDR1 is MDHEN and CDR2 SYDVKM. Trimming shortened V by 8 bases and J by 6 bases, and 17 bases separated the two germline ends. This CDR3 has 14 amino acids. This chain's CDR3 is CASSEQFVANTIYF. As DNA, the CDR3 is TGTGCCAGCTCTGAACAGTTCGTGGCAAACACCATATATTTT.

V gene TRBV28 combines with J gene TRBJ1-4; 7 nucleotides agree with TRBD1. With 5 bases clipped from V and 7 bases from J, the junction kept 4 bases outside the gene matches. This CDR3 has 13 amino acids. Germline values: CDR1 MDHEN, CDR2 SYDVKM. CDR3 nucleotides: TGTGCCAGCAGTACCACAGGGGCTGAAAAACTGTTTTTT. It yields the protein CASSTTGAEKLFF.

The chain recombines TRBV11-3 with TRBJ2-3; tentative D call: TRBD2 (7 bases). CDR1 is SGHNT, CDR2 YENEEA, per germline. V was trimmed by 6 bases and J by 4 bases, leaving 20 bases between them. The CDR3 has 16 residues. The CDR3 here is CASSRRGGAEADTQYF. CDR3 nucleotides: TGTGCCAGCAGTCGGAGGGGGGGCGCGGAGGCAGATACGCAGTATTTT.

V is TRBV30 and J is TRBJ1-2; D unresolved. The CDR3 loop spans 14 amino acids. Germline V gene data show CDR1 as GTSNPN and CDR2 as SVGIG (reference sequence). V shed 6 bases and J shed 1 base, with 15 bases lying between them. CDR3 nucleotide sequence: TGTGCCTGCCAAGAGTGTGGTGGTAACTATGGCTACACCTTC. Residues: CACQECGGNYGYTF.

The rearrangement links TRBV4-3 to TRBJ1-2; the D is unclear. The V gene's germline CDR1 is LGHNA and CDR2 YSLEER. The V end lost 0 bases, the J end lost 8 bases, and 10 bases lay between the germline ends. This CDR3 has 13 amino acids. CDR3 nucleotides: TGCGCCAGCAGCCAAGATACAAGGACGGGCTACACCTTC. Translation: CASSQDTRTGYTF.

This sequence joins TRBV9 and TRBJ2-5; a weak D match, TRBD2 (6 bases). This CDR3 spans 16 amino acids. CDR1 is SGDLS and CDR2 is YYNGEE in the germline V gene. Trimming left V 1 base short and J 2 bases short, with 15 bases between. The CDR3 region has the DNA TGTGCCAGCAGCGTAAGACCTAGCGAGGCGCAAGAGACCCAGTACTTC. Translating it yields CASSVRPSEAQETQYF.

The CDR3: CASSFHETGDGYTF. The CDR3 DNA reads TGTGCCAGCAGTTTTCATGAGACAGGGGATGGCTACACCTTC. The chain couples TRBV27 to TRBJ1-2; 8 bases agree with TRBD1. CDR1 and CDR2 from the germline V gene are MNHEY and SMNVEV (reference sequence). This CDR3 spans 14 amino acids. V was pared by 3 bases and J by 6 bases, with 6 bases of the junction left unmatched.

V gene TRBV6-2 or TRBV6-3 combines with J gene TRBJ2-6; D is possibly TRBD1 (5 bases). CDR3 size: 17 residues. Deletions cut 2 bases from V and 1 base from J, with 12 bases between. Looked up from germline, CDR1 is MNHEY and CDR2 is SVGEGT. CDR3 amino acids: CASSYQNRLSGANVLTF. CDR3 DNA: TGTGCCAGCAGTTACCAGAACAGGTTATCTGGGGCCAACGTCCTGACTTTC.

With regard to this clone: This same CDR3 is encoded by further DNA sequences in the sample. The chain recombines TRBV18 with TRBJ2-5, with TRBD2 identical over 8 bases. The CDR3 length is 14 residues. After removal of 2 bases from V and 3 bases from J, the junction contained 2 bases not matched to a gene. Germline V lookup: CDR1 KGHSH, CDR2 LQKENI. CDR3 region: CASSPAGGKETQYF. CDR3 nucleotides: TGTGCCAGCTCACCAGCGGGGGGTAAAGAGACCCAGTACTTC.

This clone was picked up one time. J is TRBJ2-7 and V is TRBV7-9, with D hard to call. V lost 6 bases and J lost 4, with 22 bases in between. The CDR3 contains 16 residues. The germline gives CDR1 SEHNR, CDR2 FQNEAQ (reference sequence). CDR3 in amino acids: CASSRGVLLLGYEQYF. The CDR3, as DNA: TGTGCCAGCAGTCGCGGCGTATTGCTCCTCGGATACGAGCAGTACTTC.

The rearrangement uses TRBV4-1 and TRBJ2-5; 7 bases line up with TRBD1. Germline CDR1 and CDR2: MGHRA and YSYEKL. The CDR3 is 17 amino acids. The J segment lost 5 bases and the V segment lost 2 bases, leaving 14 bases of the junction unmatched. The CDR3 DNA is TGCGCCAGCAGCCAACCTACCCGACAGGGTCGGAGGGAGACCCAGTACTTC. Translation: CASSQPTRQGRRETQYF.

J is TRBJ1-3 and V is TRBV9; 7 nucleotides match TRBD1. The CDR3 is 17 residues long. Germline V gives CDR1 SGDLS, CDR2 YYNGEE. Trimming took 7 bases from V and 2 from J; bases not matched to a gene: 15. Here the CDR3 reads CASSGTVRFTAGNTIYF. The CDR3 region has the DNA TGTGCCAGCTCCGGGACAGTCAGATTTACCGCTGGAAACACCATATATTTT.

V and J are TRBV20-1 and TRBJ2-5; D is unclear. The germline V and J ends were trimmed by 3 bases and 5 bases, with 1 base remaining between them. Germline V lookup: CDR1 DFQATT, CDR2 SNEGSKA (reference sequence). The CDR3 totals 9 residues. CDR3 residues: CSASETQYF. CDR3 DNA: TGCAGTGCTAGCGAGACCCAGTACTTC.

V is TRBV19 and J is TRBJ2-1; 14 nucleotides agree with TRBD2. Germline CDR1 is LNHDA and CDR2 is SQIVND (reference sequence). J lost 5 bases, V lost 1 base, and 1 base had no gene match. The CDR3 loop spans 16 amino acids. The DNA for the CDR3 is TGTGCCAGTAGTATAGTGGGACTAGCGGGGGACAATGAGCAGTTCTTC. This encodes CASSIVGLAGDNEQFF.

The rearrangement links TRBV5-8 to TRBJ2-2, with TRBD1 identical over 7 bases. The CDR3 contains 16 residues. Germline CDR1 and CDR2: SGHTS and YDEGEE. The junction had 10 bases not matched to a gene; V was cut back by 3 bases and J by 5 bases. The CDR3 nucleotides are TGTGCCAGCAGCTCGAGACAGGGACGAATAACCGGGGAGCTGTTTTTT. Protein product: CASSSRQGRITGELFF.

V is TRBV2 and J is TRBJ1-2; TRBD1 is a possible D gene (5 bases). Germline CDR1 and CDR2: SNHLY and FYNNEI. The V end was cut by 8 bases, the J end by 12 bases, with 28 bases between. The CDR3 spans 15 residues. CDR3 region: CASEEPTRGRYFHTF. CDR3 coding DNA: TGTGCCAGCGAGGAACCGACGCGGGGCCGCTATTTCCACACCTTC.